The 8 T cell receptor beta chains below all came from one sample that was sequenced in a study of Ad26.COV2.S vaccination and SARS-CoV-2 variants. Treatment specified: some 19 received Ad26.COV2.S at low or high dose, single or two shots; several received placebo; per-sample allocation not given. The samples were gathered on day 63 after the first injection of vaccine or placebo. Assay used: immunoSEQ multiplex PCR; TCRdb lists only in-frame clones, some missing. The table lists about 680,000 clones, around 90% of them singletons, with around 1.5% in the top ten. The sample here was peripheral blood, taken in a trial of Ad26.COV2.S vaccine versus placebo. All receptors come from a person between 18 and 65 years old who received the Ad26.COV2.S COVID-19 vaccine or a placebo.

The chain is built from TRBV19 and TRBJ2-5; D is undetermined. The length of the CDR3 is 16 residues. Germline lookup yields CDR1 LNHDA and CDR2 SQIVND (reference sequence). V was clipped by 4 bases and J by 2 bases, with 17 bases between them. CDR3 loop: CASSNWLRPEQETQYF. The CDR3 DNA follows: TGTGCCAGTAGTAATTGGCTTAGACCAGAACAAGAGACCCAGTACTTC. The variable domain in full, completed from reference TRBV19 and TRBJ2-5, reads DGGITQSPKYLFRKEGQNVTLSCEQNLNHDAMYWYRQDPGQGLRLIYYSQIVNDFQKGDIAEGYSVSREKKESFPLTVTSAQKNPTAFYLCASSNWLRPEQETQYFGPGTRLLVL.

The chain employs TRBV24-1 and TRBJ2-5, with D perhaps matching TRBD1 (6 bases). V lost 3 bases and J lost 4, with 14 bases in between. Germline CDR1 is KGHDR and CDR2 is SFDVKD. This CDR3 contains 15 residues. The CDR3 region is CATSDPQGNRETQYF. The CDR3, as DNA: TGTGCCACCAGTGATCCTCAGGGGAACCGAGAGACCCAGTACTTC.

The rearrangement links TRBV2 to TRBJ1-2; no firm D call. The CDR3 runs to 12 residues. CDR1 and CDR2 (germline): SNHLY, FYNNEI. V was pared by 2 bases and J by 8 bases, with 9 bases between. In DNA form, the CDR3 reads TGTGCCAGCAGTGAAATCTGGGAAGGCTACACCTTC. Translation: CASSEIWEGYTF.

With respect to this clone: The same CDR3 can be traced to other DNA sequences in this sample. The genes are TRBV5-4 and TRBJ1-1; perhaps TRBD1 as D (5 bases). The germline V gene encodes CDR1 SGHNT and CDR2 YYREEE (reference sequence). Trimming took 0 bases from V and 0 from J, leaving 9 bases between them. The CDR3 sequence is 15 residues long. Written as DNA, the CDR3 is TGTGCCAGCAGCTTGGGGGGGACTGTGAACACTGAAGCTTTCTTT. It translates to CASSLGGTVNTEAFF.

This chain joins TRBV11-2 and TRBJ2-1; 11 bases are shared with TRBD2. Germline V lookup: CDR1 SGHAT, CDR2 FQNNGV. The V segment lost 5 bases and the J segment 9 bases; nucleotides outside the gene matches: 12. The CDR3 has 16 amino acids. CDR3 protein: CASSLDVLAGGGEQFF. Here the CDR3 DNA reads TGTGCCAGCAGCCTTGACGTCCTAGCGGGAGGAGGTGAGCAGTTCTTC.

This sequence joins TRBV6-6 and TRBJ2-3; D unresolved. The germline CDR1 and CDR2 sequences are MNHNY and SVGAGI (reference sequence). CDR3 length: 15 amino acids. Trimming took off 2 bases at V and 0 bases at J, with 9 bases between the two ends. CDR3 loop: CASSYQELSTDTQYF. DNA of the CDR3: TGTGCCAGCAGTTACCAGGAGCTAAGCACAGATACGCAGTATTTT.

This clone was observed once. The gene calls are TRBV5-6 and TRBJ2-2, with 12 bases matching TRBD2. Trimming at V came to 4 bases and at J to 4 bases, leaving 5 bases not matched to a gene. The V gene's germline CDR1 is SGHDT and CDR2 YYEEEE. The CDR3 has 16 amino acids. The CDR3 nucleotides read TGTGCCAGCAGCCGCCGACTAGCGGGAGCCACCGGGGAGCTGTTTTTT. It encodes CASSRRLAGATGELFF.

V usage is TRBV19 and J usage is TRBJ1-2, with TRBD1 matching 8 bases. This CDR3 is 15 amino acids long. Trimming removed 6 bases from V and 8 bases from J; junction bases left unmatched: 14. Germline V gene data show CDR1 as LNHDA and CDR2 as SQIVND (reference sequence). CDR3 loop: CASSFSGTGVLGYTF. In DNA form, the CDR3 reads TGTGCCAGTAGCTTTTCCGGGACAGGAGTTCTGGGCTACACCTTC.